The present T cell receptor (beta chain) was sequenced within a study of blood T cell repertoires in COVID-19. Study-wide context: Spain, Italy and the United States supplied samples that represented acute and convalescent COVID-19. From T cells, B-cell-depleted T cells, or PBMCs came the material, which was cDNA or gDNA.

Per the study methods: Reference gene primers were amplified, and this amplification served to estimate nucleated cell counts. Produced via immunoSEQ multiplex PCR; TCRdb's table is partial and in-frame only. That table gives V, J and clone size, and the DNA gave D and trimming. The sample consists of about 170,000 clones, around 90% of them appearing once. This clone was seen only once. CDR3 length: 16 residues. Trimming took off 4 bases at V and 1 base at J, with 17 bases between the two ends. Germline CDR1 is MDHEN and CDR2 is SYDVKM. The V and J genes are TRBV28 and TRBJ2-7; D perhaps matches TRBD1 (6 bases). This TCR was recovered from a man aged 18 to 35 with COVID-19, enrolled during active disease. The sequencing sample was made of peripheral blood. The CDR3 DNA reads as TGTGCCAGCAGTTCTGACGTCCGGGACACTTCCTACGAGCAGTACTTC. Its protein is CASSSDVRDTSYEQYF.